The 5 T cell receptor beta chains below all came from one sample that was sequenced in a study of cytotoxic CD8 clonotypes in ibrutinib-treated CLL. Using immunoSEQ multiplex PCR, the repertoire was profiled, and TCRdb retains in-frame clones only, with some absent. The data hold more than 200,000 clones, with 60% to 75% observed a single time. The specimen was PBMCs, collected after 24 months of ibrutinib treatment. These receptors originate from a human donor with chronic lymphocytic leukemia.

The chain joins TRBV7-8 to TRBJ2-1; perhaps TRBD2 as D (6 bases). CDR1 is SGHVS, CDR2 FQNEAQ, per germline. Trimming cost V 5 bases and J 9 bases, with 17 bases left between them. CDR3 length equals 14 residues. The CDR3, as DNA: TGTGCCAGCAGCCCGCCTGCCGGGGGACGTGAGCAGTTCTTC. Its translation: CASSPPAGGREQFF.

The table lists this clone with a count of one. The rearrangement joins TRBV30 to TRBJ1-1; possible D gene TRBD1, 5 bases. Deletions cut 0 bases from V and 5 bases from J, with 10 bases between. The germline V gene has CDR1 GTSNPN and CDR2 SVGIG (reference sequence). The CDR3 is made up of 13 amino acids. The DNA for the CDR3 is TGTGCCTGGAGTGTACAGGCATTAACTGAAGCTTTCTTT. Translating it yields CAWSVQALTEAFF.

The V call is TRBV28, the J call TRBJ2-2; 7 nucleotides align to TRBD2. Looked up from germline, CDR1 is MDHEN and CDR2 is SYDVKM. The CDR3 contains 14 residues. Trimming at V came to 6 bases and at J to 3 bases, leaving 4 bases not matched to a gene. CDR3 amino acids: CASSGTTHTGELFF. In DNA, the CDR3 is TGTGCCAGCAGCGGGACTACACACACCGGGGAGCTGTTTTTT.

This clone was seen a handful of times. Other DNA sequences in this specimen translate into the identical CDR3. V and J are TRBV5-1 and TRBJ2-3; 10 nucleotides agree with TRBD2. V lost 0 bases and J lost 1; bases outside the gene matches: 2. Germline V lookup: CDR1 SGHRS, CDR2 YFSETQ. This CDR3 spans 16 amino acids. CDR3 in DNA: TGCGCCAGCAGCTTGGGGCTAGCGGGAGGCACAGATACGCAGTATTTT. This gives the protein CASSLGLAGGTDTQYF.

The chain carries TRBV9 and TRBJ2-1; 7 bases are a match to TRBD1. The ends lost 0 bases at V and 6 bases at J; junction bases unmatched: 12. CDR3 size: 17 residues. CDR1 SGDLS and CDR2 YYNGEE come from the germline V gene. In nucleotides, the CDR3 is TGTGCCAGCAGCGTAGATCCACAGGGGAGAGGAACCAATGAGCAGTTCTTC. It encodes CASSVDPQGRGTNEQFF.